A single sample gave rise to the 10 T cell receptor beta chains below, sequenced in a study of blood T cell repertoires in COVID-19. Clones were sequenced by immunoSEQ multiplex PCR, and TCRdb holds only the in-frame ones, with some missing. The sample lists 60,000 to 85,000 clones; 75% to 90% were seen once. The specimen sequenced was peripheral blood. The receptors derive from a man between 70 and 80 years old who had recovered from COVID-19.

CDR3: CASSLEVRGATNEKLFF. CDR3 bases: TGTGCCAGCAGCTTAGAAGTCAGGGGGGCAACTAATGAAAAACTGTTTTTT. The J gene is TRBJ1-4, the V gene TRBV7-2, with 7 nucleotides matching TRBD1. This CDR3 is 17 amino acids long. The germline CDR1 and CDR2 sequences are SGHTA and FQGNSA. V gave up 1 base and J gave up 0 bases; unmatched junction bases: 5.

This chain joins TRBV28 and TRBJ1-2, with 9 bases that match TRBD1. The CDR3 contains 14 residues. The J segment lost 4 bases and the V segment lost 5 bases, leaving 5 bases of the junction unmatched. Germline V gives CDR1 MDHEN, CDR2 SYDVKM. CDR3 loop: CASSRQGVIYGYTF. CDR3 coding DNA: TGTGCCAGCAGTCGACAGGGGGTTATCTATGGCTACACCTTC.

J is TRBJ1-3 and V is TRBV19; possibly TRBD1 for D (5 bases). V was pared by 4 bases and J by 0 bases, with 10 bases between. Germline CDR1 reads LNHDA; CDR2 reads SQIVND (reference sequence). The CDR3 is made up of 15 amino acids. The CDR3 spells CASSTSGLSGNTIYF. CDR3 coding DNA: TGTGCCAGTAGTACCTCAGGGCTCTCTGGAAACACCATATATTTT.

The chain combines TRBV10-3 with TRBJ2-3; D possibly corresponds to TRBD1 (5 bases). CDR1 ENHRY and CDR2 SYGVKD come from the germline V gene. The CDR3 sequence is 15 residues long. The V end was cut by 0 bases, the J end by 2 bases, with 9 bases between. For the CDR3, the DNA is TGTGCCATCAGTGAGTCAGACAGAAACACAGATACGCAGTATTTT. This codes for CAISESDRNTDTQYF.

Only a few counts were recorded for this clone. V usage is TRBV7-2 and J usage is TRBJ1-4, with 7 positions matching TRBD1. V lost 3 bases and J lost 7; bases outside the gene matches: 8. Germline V gene lookup returns CDR1 SGHTA and CDR2 FQGNSA. The CDR3 is 15 amino acids. CDR3 residues: CASSLTRGHGEKLFF. CDR3 nucleotide sequence: TGTGCCAGCAGCTTGACGAGGGGGCATGGTGAAAAACTGTTTTTT.

The chain uses TRBV28 and TRBJ2-7; 9 nucleotides agree with TRBD2. The germline V gene encodes CDR1 MDHEN and CDR2 SYDVKM. There are 15 residues in the CDR3. V trimming: 3 bases; J trimming: 6 bases; junction bases outside the gene matches: 9. Here the CDR3 reads CASSFGSGSVSEQYF. The CDR3 region has the DNA TGTGCCAGCAGTTTTGGTAGCGGGAGCGTCTCCGAGCAGTACTTC. The full variable domain, rest sourced from reference TRBV28 and TRBJ2-7, is DVKVTQSSRYLVKRTGEKVFLECVQDMDHENMFWYRQDPGLGLRLIYFSYDVKMKEKGDIPEGYSVSREKKERFSLILESASTNQTSMYLCASSFGSGSVSEQYFGPGTRLTVT.

This clone was detected a few times. The V gene is TRBV7-2, the J gene TRBJ1-2; D gene ambiguous. CDR3 length: 15 amino acids. CDR1 is SGHTA and CDR2 is FQGNSA in the germline V gene. Trimming left V 1 base short and J 2 bases short, with 11 bases between. The chain's CDR3 is CASSLVTGDNYGYTF. CDR3 DNA: TGTGCCAGCAGCTTAGTTACGGGAGACAACTATGGCTACACCTTC. The full variable domain, with the rest looked up from reference TRBV7-2 and TRBJ1-2, is GAGVSQSPSNKVTEKGKDVELRCDPISGHTALYWYRQSLGQGLEFLIYFQGNSAPDKSGLPSDRFSAERTGGSVSTLTIQRTQQEDSAVYLCASSLVTGDNYGYTFGSGTRLTVV.

The genes are TRBV4-3 and TRBJ1-1; D ambiguous. Germline lookup yields CDR1 LGHNA and CDR2 YSLEER. The V gene lost 3 bases and the J gene lost 1 base, with 12 bases spanning the gap. CDR3 length: 15 residues. CDR3 in amino acids: CASSQHVRGNTEAFF. In DNA form, the CDR3 reads TGCGCCAGCAGCCAGCATGTACGAGGGAACACTGAAGCTTTCTTT.

The genes are TRBV28 and TRBJ2-7; D uncertain. CDR1 is MDHEN and CDR2 is SYDVKM in the germline V gene. This CDR3 is 14 amino acids long. The V end lost 5 bases, the J end lost 5 bases, and 16 bases lay between the germline ends. The CDR3 spells CASSPSKIGNEQYF. CDR3 in DNA: TGTGCCAGCAGTCCGTCAAAAATTGGCAACGAGCAGTACTTC. Full variable domain (outside the CDR3, taken from reference TRBV28 and TRBJ2-7): DVKVTQSSRYLVKRTGEKVFLECVQDMDHENMFWYRQDPGLGLRLIYFSYDVKMKEKGDIPEGYSVSREKKERFSLILESASTNQTSMYLCASSPSKIGNEQYFGPGTRLTVT.

V is TRBV3-1 (or the pseudogene TRBV3-2) and J is TRBJ1-1, with D hard to call. This CDR3 contains 14 residues. Germline values: CDR1 LGHDT, CDR2 YNNKEL (reference sequence). V lost 1 base to trimming and J lost 6 bases, with 12 bases between them. The CDR3 nucleotides read TGTGCCAGCAGCCAAGCGGCGGGTAGGGCTGAAGCTTTCTTT. Translated: CASSQAAGRAEAFF.